Sequencing of this T cell receptor (beta chain) was carried out in a study of cytomegalovirus exposure and HLA in healthy donors. In the study overall: It was reported in a later analysis that the same platform had been used for the 120 or so validation repertoires as for the 550 to 750 first-cohort repertoires.

Notes on the study in general: Some TCR beta chains (164 of them) were listed as cytomegalovirus-associated. The classifier was said to identify cytomegalovirus status with high specificity and sensitivity. As confirmed in vitro, a few CMV-associated chains were specific for CMV antigens.

Germline values: CDR1 SGHDT, CDR2 YYEEEE. V gave up 0 bases and J gave up 3 bases; unmatched junction bases: 4. The CDR3 has 15 amino acids. As to this clone: Its antigen is not known.

Libraries were prepared by immunoSEQ multiplex PCR; TCRdb keeps only in-frame clonotypes and omits some of them. The repertoire holds some 98,000 clones, with around 90% as singletons. This receptor was taken from a woman between 25 and 40 years old in good health and CMV-seronegative. Sequences were obtained from PBMCs. This chain links TRBV5-6 with TRBJ2-3, with TRBD2 matching 7 bases. The CDR3 DNA sequence: TGTGCCAGCAGCTTGGTGGCTAGCGGTACAGATACGCAGTATTTT. It is translated as CASSLVASGTDTQYF. The full variable domain, its missing parts supplied by reference TRBV5-6 and TRBJ2-3, is DAGVTQSPTHLIKTRGQQVTLRCSPKSGHDTVSWYQQALGQGPQFIFQYYEEEERQRGNFPDRFSGHQFPNYSSELNVNALLLGDSALYLCASSLVASGTDTQYFGPGTRLTVL.